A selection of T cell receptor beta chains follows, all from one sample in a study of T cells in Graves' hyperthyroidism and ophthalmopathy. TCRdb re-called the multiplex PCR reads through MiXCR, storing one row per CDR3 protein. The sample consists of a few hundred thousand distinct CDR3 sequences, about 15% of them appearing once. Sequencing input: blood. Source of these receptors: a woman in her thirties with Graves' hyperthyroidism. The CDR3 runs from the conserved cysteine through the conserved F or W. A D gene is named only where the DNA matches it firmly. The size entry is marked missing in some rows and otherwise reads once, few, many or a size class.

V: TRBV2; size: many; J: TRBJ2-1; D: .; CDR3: CARKSAYEQFF; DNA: TGTGCCAGGAAATCAGCGTATGAGCAGTTCTTC
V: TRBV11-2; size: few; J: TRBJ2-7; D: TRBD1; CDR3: CASSPTDRAREQYF; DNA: TGTGCCAGCAGCCCAACCGACAGGGCACGGGAGCAGTACTTC
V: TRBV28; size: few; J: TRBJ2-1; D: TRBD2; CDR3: CASSQGMASGRNEQFF; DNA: TGTGCCAGCAGCCAAGGGATGGCAAGCGGGAGAAATGAGCAGTTCTTC
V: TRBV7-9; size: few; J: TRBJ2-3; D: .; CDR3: CASSWDSTDTQYF; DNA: TGTGCCAGCAGCTGGGACAGCACAGATACGCAGTATTTT
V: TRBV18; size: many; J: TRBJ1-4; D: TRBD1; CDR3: CASSPLGQGNEKLFF; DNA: TGTGCCAGCTCACCATTGGGACAGGGTAATGAAAAACTGTTTTTT
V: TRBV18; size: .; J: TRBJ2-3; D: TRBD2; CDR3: CASSPLLRTSGSTDTQYF; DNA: TGTGCCAGCTCACCACTTTTAAGGACTAGCGGTAGCACAGATACGCAGTATTTT
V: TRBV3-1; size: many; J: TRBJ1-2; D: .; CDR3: CASSQAGDYGYTF; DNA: TGTGCCAGCAGCCAAGCGGGGGATTATGGCTACACCTTC
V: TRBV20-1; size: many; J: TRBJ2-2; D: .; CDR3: CSARVRRVNTGELFF; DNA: TGCAGTGCTAGAGTTAGGAGGGTGAACACCGGGGAGCTGTTTTTT
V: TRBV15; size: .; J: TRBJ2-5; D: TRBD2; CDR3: CATSIQLASQETQYF; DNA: TGTGCCACCAGCATCCAACTAGCGAGCCAAGAGACCCAGTACTTC
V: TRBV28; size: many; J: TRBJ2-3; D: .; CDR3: CASSKGWGTQYF; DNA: TGTGCCAGCAGTAAGGGGTGGGGTACGCAGTATTTT
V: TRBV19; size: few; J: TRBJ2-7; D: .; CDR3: CASSSTGLEQYF; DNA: TGTGCCAGTAGTTCGACGGGGCTCGAGCAGTACTTC
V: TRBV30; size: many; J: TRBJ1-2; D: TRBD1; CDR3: CAWTPTGGYGYTF; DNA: TGTGCCTGGACTCCGACAGGGGGGTATGGCTACACCTTC
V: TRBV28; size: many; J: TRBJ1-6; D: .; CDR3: CASRTVNSPLHF; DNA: TGTGCCAGCAGAACGGTAAATTCACCCCTCCACTTT
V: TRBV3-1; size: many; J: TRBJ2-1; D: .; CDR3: CASSQDSGNEQFF; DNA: TGTGCCAGCAGCCAGGACAGTGGCAATGAGCAGTTCTTC
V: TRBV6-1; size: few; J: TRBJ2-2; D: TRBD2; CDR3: CASSKHLAGTGELFF; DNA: TGTGCCAGCAGTAAACATTTAGCGGGAACCGGGGAGCTGTTTTTT
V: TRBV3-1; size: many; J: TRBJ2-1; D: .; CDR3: CASSQDVRLKQFF; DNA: TGTGCCAGCAGCCAAGATGTGCGACTGAAGCAGTTCTTC
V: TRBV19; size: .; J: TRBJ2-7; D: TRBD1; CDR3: CASISGTGNYEQYF; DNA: TGTGCCAGTATTTCCGGGACAGGAAACTACGAGCAGTACTTC
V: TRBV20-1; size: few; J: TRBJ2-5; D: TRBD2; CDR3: CSAKPTSQQETQYF; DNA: TGCAGTGCCAAGCCGACTAGCCAGCAAGAGACCCAGTACTTC
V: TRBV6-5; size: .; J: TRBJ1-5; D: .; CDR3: CASSSLIVGKDQPQHF; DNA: TGTGCCAGCAGTTCCCTAATTGTCGGGAAGGATCAGCCCCAGCATTTT
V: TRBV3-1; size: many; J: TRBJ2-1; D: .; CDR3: CASSQENEQFF; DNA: TGTGCCAGCAGCCAAGAGAATGAGCAGTTCTTC
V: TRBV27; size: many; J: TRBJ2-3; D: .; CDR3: CASRDSEEADTQYF; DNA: TGTGCCAGCAGGGACTCCGAGGAGGCAGATACGCAGTATTTT
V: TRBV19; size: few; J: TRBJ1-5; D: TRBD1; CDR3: CASNSRQGGKSNQPQHF; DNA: TGTGCCAGTAATTCAAGACAGGGAGGGAAAAGCAATCAGCCCCAGCATTTT
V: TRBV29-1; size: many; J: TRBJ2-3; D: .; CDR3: CSVADSTTTDTQYF; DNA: TGCAGCGTTGCGGACTCGACGACGACAGATACGCAGTATTTT
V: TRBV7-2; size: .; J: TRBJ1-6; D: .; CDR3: CASSPGQWDSPLHF; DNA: TGTGCCAGCAGCCCGGGTCAATGGGATTCACCCCTCCACTTT
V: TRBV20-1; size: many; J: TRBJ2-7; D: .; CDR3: CSANRDPPYEQYF; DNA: TGCAGTGCTAACAGGGACCCGCCCTACGAGCAGTACTTC
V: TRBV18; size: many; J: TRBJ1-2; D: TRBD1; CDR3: CASSPSVQGLTYGYTF; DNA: TGTGCCAGCTCACCTTCAGTACAGGGGCTCACCTATGGCTACACCTTC
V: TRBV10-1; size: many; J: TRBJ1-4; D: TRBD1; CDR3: CASIPRQGKFGHEKLFF; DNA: TGCGCCAGCATCCCAAGACAGGGGAAGTTTGGCCATGAAAAACTGTTTTTT
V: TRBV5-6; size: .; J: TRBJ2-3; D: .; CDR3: CASPRRITTDTQCF; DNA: TGTGCCAGTCCCCGACGGATCACCACAGATACGCAGTGTTTT
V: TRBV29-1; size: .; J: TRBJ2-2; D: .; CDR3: CSVERYTGELFF; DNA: TGCAGCGTTGAACGGTACACCGGGGAGCTGTTTTTT
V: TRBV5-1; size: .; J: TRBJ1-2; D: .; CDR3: CASSLGEPVGYGYTF; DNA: TGCGCCAGCAGCTTGGGGGAACCGGTCGGCTATGGCTACACCTTC
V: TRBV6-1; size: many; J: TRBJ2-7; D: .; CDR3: CASSTGTGPYEQYF; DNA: TGTGCCAGCAGCACCGGGACGGGACCATACGAGCAGTACTTC
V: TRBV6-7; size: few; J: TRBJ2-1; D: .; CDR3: CASSYSVIPIDEQFF; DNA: TGTGCCAGCAGTTACTCGGTCATCCCCATTGATGAGCAGTTCTTC
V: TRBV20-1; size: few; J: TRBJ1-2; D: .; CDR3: CSAPGPSYGYTF; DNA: TGCAGTGCCCCGGGCCCCAGCTATGGCTACACCTTC
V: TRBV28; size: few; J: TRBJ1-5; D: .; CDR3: CASSPRTSLNQPQHF; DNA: TGTGCCAGCAGTCCCCGGACGAGTCTCAATCAGCCCCAGCATTTT
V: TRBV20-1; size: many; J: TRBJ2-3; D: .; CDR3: CSARGPGLGTDTQYF; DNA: TGCAGTGCTAGAGGGCCCGGGTTGGGCACAGATACGCAGTATTTT
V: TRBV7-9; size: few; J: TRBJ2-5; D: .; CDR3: CASSLAEGIETQYF; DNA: TGTGCCAGCAGCTTAGCCGAGGGGATAGAGACCCAGTACTTC
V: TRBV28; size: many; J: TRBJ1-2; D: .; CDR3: CASSLSGGSYGYTF; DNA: TGTGCCAGCAGTTTGTCTGGCGGGAGCTATGGCTACACCTTC
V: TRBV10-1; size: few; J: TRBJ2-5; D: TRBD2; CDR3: CASSLAGLGQETQYF; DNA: TGCGCCAGCAGTTTAGCGGGATTAGGTCAAGAGACCCAGTACTTC
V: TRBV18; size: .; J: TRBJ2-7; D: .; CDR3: CASSTQGGGPYEQYF; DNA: TGTGCCAGCTCAACTCAGGGTGGGGGTCCCTACGAGCAGTACTTC
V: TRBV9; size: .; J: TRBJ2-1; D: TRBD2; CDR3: CASSVEGLAGLNEQFF; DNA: TGTGCCAGCAGCGTAGAGGGACTAGCGGGGCTCAATGAGCAGTTCTTC
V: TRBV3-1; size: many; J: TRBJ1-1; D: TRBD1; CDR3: CASSQETGLKAFF; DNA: TGTGCCAGCAGCCAAGAGACAGGGTTAAAAGCTTTCTTT
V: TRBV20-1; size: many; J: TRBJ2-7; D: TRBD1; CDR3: CSAQVQGFVYEQYF; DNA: TGCAGTGCTCAAGTACAGGGGTTCGTATACGAGCAGTACTTC
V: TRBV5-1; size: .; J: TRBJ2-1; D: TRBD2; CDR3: CASSRDSGDNEQFF; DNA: TGCGCCAGCAGCAGGGATAGCGGGGACAATGAGCAGTTCTTC
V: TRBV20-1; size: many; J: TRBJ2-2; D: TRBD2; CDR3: CSAALAGANTGELFF; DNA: TGCAGTGCCGCACTAGCGGGAGCAAACACCGGGGAGCTGTTTTTT
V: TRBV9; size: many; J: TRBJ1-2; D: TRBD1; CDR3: CASSQGDRDYGYTF; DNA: TGTGCCAGCAGCCAGGGGGACAGGGACTATGGCTACACCTTC
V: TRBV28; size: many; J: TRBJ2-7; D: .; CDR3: CASSSWVSYEQYF; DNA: TGTGCCAGCAGTTCTTGGGTCTCCTACGAGCAGTACTTC
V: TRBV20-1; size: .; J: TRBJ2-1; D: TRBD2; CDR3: CSGLAGHNEQFF; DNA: TGCAGTGGGCTAGCGGGCCACAATGAGCAGTTCTTC
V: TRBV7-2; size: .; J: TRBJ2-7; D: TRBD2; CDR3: CASRRNSGRGEQYF; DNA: TGTGCCAGCAGACGTAATAGCGGGAGGGGTGAGCAGTACTTC
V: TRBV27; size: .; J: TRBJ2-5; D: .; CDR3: CASSLSFWGKETQYF; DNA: TGTGCCAGCAGTTTATCGTTCTGGGGGAAAGAGACCCAGTACTTC